The source of this T cell receptor (beta chain) is a study of lymphopenia after photon versus proton radiotherapy. The germline V and J ends were trimmed by 4 bases and 4 bases, with 13 bases remaining between them. The CDR3 totals 13 residues. Germline V gives CDR1 SQVTM, CDR2 ANQGSEA. On this clone: Its antigen is unknown.

General study results and limits: After lymphocyte nadir, photon-treated repertoires showed oligoclonal expansion, especially CD8+ Temra. A bigger post-nadir fall in TCR diversity correlated inversely with survival time in deceased patients.

Here immunoSEQ multiplex PCR was the method, and the copy in TCRdb shows in-frame clones only, minus some. The table has approximately 91,000 clones, around four fifths seen once. Material: peripheral blood, obtained from a patient treated with proton-based radiotherapy. The sequence derives from a man aged 60 to 69 with pancreatic cancer. The chain couples TRBV29-1 to TRBJ2-5, with a tentative D call TRBD2 (5 bases). The CDR3 sequence: CSVGRGWGETQYF. The CDR3 DNA reads TGCAGCGTTGGTCGGGGTTGGGGAGAGACCCAGTACTTC.